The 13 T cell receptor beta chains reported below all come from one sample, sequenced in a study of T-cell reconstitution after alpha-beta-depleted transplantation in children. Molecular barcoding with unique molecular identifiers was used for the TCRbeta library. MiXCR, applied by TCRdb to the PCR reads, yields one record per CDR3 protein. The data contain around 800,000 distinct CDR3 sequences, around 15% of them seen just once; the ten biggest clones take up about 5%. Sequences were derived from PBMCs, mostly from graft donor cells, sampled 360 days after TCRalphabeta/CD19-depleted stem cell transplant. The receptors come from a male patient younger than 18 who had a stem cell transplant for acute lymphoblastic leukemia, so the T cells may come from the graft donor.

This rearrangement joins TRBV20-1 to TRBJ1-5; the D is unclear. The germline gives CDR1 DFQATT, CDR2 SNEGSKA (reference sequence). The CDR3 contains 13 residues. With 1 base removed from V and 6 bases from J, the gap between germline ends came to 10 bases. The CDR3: CSARGILAQPQHF. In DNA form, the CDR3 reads TGCAGTGCTAGAGGGATTTTGGCTCAGCCCCAGCATTTT.

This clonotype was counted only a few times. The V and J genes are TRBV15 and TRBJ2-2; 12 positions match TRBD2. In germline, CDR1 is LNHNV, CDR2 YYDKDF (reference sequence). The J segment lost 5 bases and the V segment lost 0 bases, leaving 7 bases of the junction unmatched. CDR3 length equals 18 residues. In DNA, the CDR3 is TGTGCCACCAGCAGAGATCGGCTAGCGGGAGGGTGGACCGGGGAGCTGTTTTTT. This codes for CATSRDRLAGGWTGELFF.

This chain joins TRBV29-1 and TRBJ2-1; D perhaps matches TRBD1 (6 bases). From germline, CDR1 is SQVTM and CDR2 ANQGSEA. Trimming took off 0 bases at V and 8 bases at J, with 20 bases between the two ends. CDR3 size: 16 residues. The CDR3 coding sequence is TGCAGCGTTGAAGATCGCGTCAGGGGTTTCTCAGATGAGCAGTTCTTC. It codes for CSVEDRVRGFSDEQFF.

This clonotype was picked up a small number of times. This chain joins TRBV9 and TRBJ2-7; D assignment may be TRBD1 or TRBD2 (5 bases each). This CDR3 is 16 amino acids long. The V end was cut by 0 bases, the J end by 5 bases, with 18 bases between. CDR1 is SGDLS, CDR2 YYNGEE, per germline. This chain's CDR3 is CASSVAPQGSVNEQYF. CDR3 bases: TGTGCCAGCAGCGTAGCACCCCAGGGTAGCGTAAACGAGCAGTACTTC.

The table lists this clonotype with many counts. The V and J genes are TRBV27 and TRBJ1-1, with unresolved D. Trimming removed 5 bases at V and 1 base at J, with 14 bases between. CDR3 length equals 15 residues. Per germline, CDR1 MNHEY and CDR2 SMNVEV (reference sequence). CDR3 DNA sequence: TGTGCCAGCAGTCCACCTGGTACATGGAACACTGAAGCTTTCTTT. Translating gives CASSPPGTWNTEAFF.

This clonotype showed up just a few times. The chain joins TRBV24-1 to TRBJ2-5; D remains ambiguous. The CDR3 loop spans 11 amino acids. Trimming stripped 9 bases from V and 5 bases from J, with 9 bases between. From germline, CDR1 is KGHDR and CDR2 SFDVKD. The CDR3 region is CATGKFETQYF. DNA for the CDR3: TGTGCCACCGGGAAATTCGAGACCCAGTACTTC.

The CDR3 DNA sequence: TGTGCCACCAGTGATGATTACAGGGAAGAGGGCACAGATACGCAGTATTTT. Translated, it gives CATSDDYREEGTDTQYF. V gene TRBV24-1 combines with J gene TRBJ2-3; TRBD1 might be the D (6 bases). Trimming took 3 bases from V and 1 from J, leaving 16 bases between them. The CDR3 runs 17 residues. CDR1 is KGHDR, CDR2 SFDVKD, per germline.

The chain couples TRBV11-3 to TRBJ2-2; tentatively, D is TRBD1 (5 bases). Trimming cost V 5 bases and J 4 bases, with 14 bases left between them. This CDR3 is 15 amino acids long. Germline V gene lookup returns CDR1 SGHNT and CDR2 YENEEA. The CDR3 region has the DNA TGTGCCAGCAGCCCTACCAGGGTGGGCACCGGGGAGCTGTTTTTT. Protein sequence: CASSPTRVGTGELFF.

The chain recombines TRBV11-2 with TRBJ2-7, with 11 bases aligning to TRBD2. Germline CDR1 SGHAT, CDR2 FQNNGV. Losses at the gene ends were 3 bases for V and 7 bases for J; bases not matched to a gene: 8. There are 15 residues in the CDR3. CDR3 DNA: TGTGCCAGCAGCTTGAATAGCGGGAGGGCAGTGGAGCAGTACTTC. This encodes CASSLNSGRAVEQYF.

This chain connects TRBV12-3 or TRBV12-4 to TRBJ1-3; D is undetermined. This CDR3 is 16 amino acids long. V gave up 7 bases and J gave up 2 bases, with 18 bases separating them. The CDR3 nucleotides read TGTGCCAGCACCCTTCTGGCGGGGATCGCTGGAAACACCATATATTTT. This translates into CASTLLAGIAGNTIYF.

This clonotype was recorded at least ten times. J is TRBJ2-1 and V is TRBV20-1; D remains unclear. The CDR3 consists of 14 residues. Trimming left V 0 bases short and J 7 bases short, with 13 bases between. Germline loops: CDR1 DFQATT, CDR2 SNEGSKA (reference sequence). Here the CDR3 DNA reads TGCAGTGCTAGAGATGGGCATTCGATTAATGAGCAGTTCTTC. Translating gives CSARDGHSINEQFF.

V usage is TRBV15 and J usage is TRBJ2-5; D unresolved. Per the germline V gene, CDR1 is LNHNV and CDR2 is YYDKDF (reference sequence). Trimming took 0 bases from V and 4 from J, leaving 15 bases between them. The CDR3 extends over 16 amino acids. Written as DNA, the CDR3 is TGTGCCACCAGCAGAGATCAACCAGGAAACGGAGAGACCCAGTACTTC. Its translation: CATSRDQPGNGETQYF.

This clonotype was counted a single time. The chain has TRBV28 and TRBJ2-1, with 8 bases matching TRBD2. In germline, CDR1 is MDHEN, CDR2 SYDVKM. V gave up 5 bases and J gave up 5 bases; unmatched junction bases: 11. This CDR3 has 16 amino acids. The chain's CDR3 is CASSNYRLAGDNEQFF. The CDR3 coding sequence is TGTGCCAGCAGTAATTATAGGCTAGCGGGCGACAATGAGCAGTTCTTC.